This T cell receptor (beta chain) was documented in a study of CXCR3-negative and CXCR3-positive naive CD8 T cells. Broader study findings: Partially decreased CXCR3 expression was recorded after cryopreservation, and fresh PBMCs were used in most assays. When CXCR3-positive naive cells were set against CXCR3-negative naive cells, the former had more hydrophobic TRB CDR3s. Diversity ran similarly high across both naive subsets but far lower in memory CD8+ cells. Similar TRBV-TRBJ usage characterized naive CXCR3-negative and CXCR3-positive cells; memory cells differed.

The CDR3 length is 18 residues. From germline, CDR1 is SEHNR and CDR2 FQNEAQ (reference sequence). Worth noting for this clonotype: Its cognate antigen is unknown.

The authors made the TRB cDNA libraries by 5' RACE using UMI labels. Each CDR3 protein gets one entry in TCRdb, which reprocessed the 5' RACE reads and gives no DNA. This table lists about 70,000 distinct CDR3 sequences. Naivety in CD8+ T cells corresponded to a CD45RO-CCR7+CD27+CD95- phenotype. The source is a human donor in good health. Some clones in this sample may be carry-over from other donors' samples. The specimen sequenced was naive CXCR3+ CD8+ T cells from blood. Subset noted: CD45RO-CCR7+CD27+CD95- naive CD8+ T cells expressing CXCR3 (TNR3+). V gene TRBV7-9 combines with J gene TRBJ2-7; TCRdb outputs TRBD2, but without DNA this stays unchecked. CDR3 region: CASSSLAGEASGSYEQYF.